These 29 T cell receptor beta chains were all obtained from the same sample, sequenced in a study of beta chain features in type 1 diabetes. Sequenced material consisted of expressed TCRB transcripts (all of the isolated RNA was reverse transcribed). TCRdb keeps only in-frame clones here, not all; method: immunoSEQ multiplex PCR. The sample lists 200,000 to 250,000 clones, 9.6% seen once, with about 0.037% in the top ten. Sequences were obtained from naive CD4+ T cells from blood. These receptors were obtained from a young woman in good health.

The chain links TRBV5-5 to TRBJ2-5, with D possibly matching TRBD2 (5 bases). CDR1 SGHKS and CDR2 YYEKEE come from the germline V gene (reference sequence). This CDR3 has 13 residues. Trimming took off 4 bases at V and 1 base at J, with 8 bases between the two ends. The DNA of the CDR3 is TGTGCCAGCAGCCTTGGAGGCCAAGAGACCCAGTACTTC. Translated, it gives CASSLGGQETQYF.

The chain is built from TRBV5-1 and TRBJ2-2, with TRBD1 identical over 9 bases. With 0 bases clipped from V and 4 bases from J, the junction kept 4 bases outside the gene matches. CDR1 SGHRS and CDR2 YFSETQ come from the germline V gene. The CDR3 covers 16 residues. The CDR3 protein is CASSLEAQGATGELFF. The CDR3 nucleotides read TGCGCCAGCAGCTTGGAAGCACAGGGGGCCACCGGGGAGCTGTTTTTT.

The sample holds a few counts of this clone. The CDR3 DNA reads TGTGCCAGTAGTATAGTAGCGGGGGATCACAATGAGCAGTTCTTC. This sequence encodes CASSIVAGDHNEQFF. V and J are TRBV19 and TRBJ2-1; 9 bases map to TRBD2. Germline assignment: CDR1 LNHDA and CDR2 SQIVND (reference sequence). V lost 1 base and J lost 5; bases outside the gene matches: 3. The CDR3 runs to 15 residues.

This clone was counted a few times. The genes are TRBV5-4 and TRBJ1-2; no firm D call. Germline CDR1 and CDR2: SGHNT and YYREEE (reference sequence). This CDR3 is 12 amino acids long. The V end was cut by 1 base, the J end by 6 bases, with 7 bases between. The CDR3 here is CASSLYRDGYTF. The CDR3 coding sequence is TGTGCCAGCAGCTTGTACAGAGATGGCTACACCTTC. The full variable domain, rest sourced from reference TRBV5-4 and TRBJ1-2, is ETGVTQSPTHLIKTRGQQVTLRCSSQSGHNTVSWYQQALGQGPQFIFQYYREEENGRGNFPPRFSGLQFPNYSSELNVNALELDDSALYLCASSLYRDGYTFGSGTRLTVV.

This clone showed up just a few times. This chain connects TRBV28 to TRBJ1-2, with D unresolved. With 5 bases removed from V and 5 bases from J, the gap between germline ends came to 9 bases. The length of the CDR3 is 12 residues. Germline CDR1 is MDHEN and CDR2 is SYDVKM. The chain's CDR3 is CASSLRGYGYTF. CDR3 sequence (DNA): TGTGCCAGCAGTCTTCGAGGGTATGGCTACACCTTC.

The table lists this clone with many counts. CDR3 nucleotide sequence: TGTGCCATCAGAAATAGCGGGTCCGGCGAAGAGACCCAGTACTTC. It specifies CAIRNSGSGEETQYF. This chain connects TRBV10-3 to TRBJ2-5; 7 nucleotides line up with TRBD2. The ends lost 6 bases at V and 3 bases at J; junction bases unmatched: 10. The CDR3 loop spans 15 amino acids. Germline CDR1 reads ENHRY; CDR2 reads SYGVKD.

Only a few counts were recorded for this clone. This rearrangement joins TRBV19 to TRBJ2-7; 8 nucleotides line up with TRBD2. CDR1 and CDR2 from the germline V gene are LNHDA and SQIVND (reference sequence). Losses at the gene ends were 5 bases for V and 1 base for J; bases not matched to a gene: 7. The CDR3 is 15 residues long. The CDR3 region is CASSRGGASSYEQYF. For the CDR3, the DNA is TGTGCCAGTAGTCGGGGGGGAGCCTCTTCCTACGAGCAGTACTTC.

V is TRBV9 and J is TRBJ2-1, with D maybe TRBD1 (5 bases). V was trimmed by 2 bases and J by 4 bases, leaving 25 bases between them. The CDR3 extends over 19 amino acids. The germline CDR1 and CDR2 sequences are SGDLS and YYNGEE. In nucleotides, the CDR3 is TGTGCCAGCAGCGTGGGCCGCGGTCTTTTGCTAGGGGAATACAATGAGCAGTTCTTC. Encoded protein: CASSVGRGLLLGEYNEQFF.

This clone showed up just a few times. This rearrangement joins TRBV5-1 to TRBJ2-1; TRBD2 matches at 10 bases. Per germline, CDR1 SGHRS and CDR2 YFSETQ. There are 16 residues in the CDR3. Losses at the gene ends were 5 bases for V and 7 bases for J; bases not matched to a gene: 12. CDR3 protein: CASRTYEREGWNEQFF. The CDR3 region has the DNA TGCGCCAGCAGGACTTATGAGCGGGAGGGGTGGAATGAGCAGTTCTTC.

The V and J genes are TRBV25-1 and TRBJ2-1; 8 nucleotides match TRBD2. V shed 6 bases and J 0 bases; nucleotides not matched to a gene: 13. This CDR3 contains 18 residues. The germline V gene has CDR1 MGHDK and CDR2 SYGVNS. CDR3: CASRSRGPGTSSYNEQFF. As DNA, the CDR3 is TGTGCCAGCAGAAGCCGCGGTCCCGGGACTAGCTCCTACAATGAGCAGTTCTTC.

This clone was seen a few times. The chain carries TRBV27 and TRBJ2-7, with TRBD1 matching over 8 bases. J lost 1 base, V lost 7 bases, and 6 bases had no gene match. Germline V gene lookup returns CDR1 MNHEY and CDR2 SMNVEV (reference sequence). The CDR3 runs to 14 residues. The CDR3 coding sequence is TGTGCCAGCATCCGGGACAGGTTTTCCTACGAGCAGTACTTC. Its protein product is CASIRDRFSYEQYF.

This clone has only a few counts. The chain carries TRBV20-1 and TRBJ2-7, with 8 bases fitting TRBD2. Germline V gene lookup returns CDR1 DFQATT and CDR2 SNEGSKA (reference sequence). The CDR3 length is 11 residues. The V gene end was trimmed by 7 bases and the J gene end by 7 bases; junction bases not matched to a gene: 6. This CDR3 reads CSGYRGGEQYF. The CDR3 region has the DNA TGCAGTGGGTACCGGGGGGGGGAGCAGTACTTC.

The chain is built from TRBV6-5 and TRBJ2-3; TRBD2 aligns across 10 bases. The length of the CDR3 is 14 residues. The germline gives CDR1 MNHEY, CDR2 SVGAGI. Trimming at V came to 6 bases and at J to 6 bases, leaving 6 bases not matched to a gene. The CDR3: CASRSSGRSDTQYF. The DNA of the CDR3 is TGTGCCAGCAGATCTAGCGGGAGATCCGATACGCAGTATTTT.

The genes are TRBV5-1 and TRBJ2-3; 7 bases map to TRBD2. This CDR3 has 17 amino acids. Trimming at V came to 0 bases and at J to 2 bases, leaving 9 bases not matched to a gene. The V gene's germline CDR1 is SGHRS and CDR2 YFSETQ. The CDR3 spells CASSLALRLADTDTQYF. CDR3 bases: TGCGCCAGCAGCTTGGCCCTGCGCCTAGCGGACACAGATACGCAGTATTTT.

This clone turned up a few times. The chain is built from TRBV19 and TRBJ1-2; D remains unclear. Germline V gives CDR1 LNHDA, CDR2 SQIVND (reference sequence). The CDR3 runs to 12 residues. The V gene lost 7 bases and the J gene lost 8 bases, with 14 bases spanning the gap. The CDR3 region is CASTIGSGGYTF. CDR3 in DNA: TGTGCCAGTACCATCGGTTCAGGCGGCTACACCTTC.

This clone was found a few times. The chain's CDR3 is CATVRGSTIRGYTF. The CDR3 DNA is TGTGCCACCGTCCGGGGTAGCACAATCCGGGGCTACACCTTC. The chain employs TRBV6-6 and TRBJ1-2, with D unclear. Germline CDR1 is MNHNY and CDR2 is SVGAGI (reference sequence). The ends were cut back, 10 bases at V and 8 bases at J, with 23 bases in the middle. There are 14 residues in the CDR3.

This clone was observed a few times. The DNA of the CDR3 is TGTGCCACCAACCCGGGACAGGGAGCTGGCTACACCTTC. It codes for CATNPGQGAGYTF. The V gene is TRBV2, the J gene TRBJ1-2, with 9 bases identical to TRBD1. The trim removed 10 bases at V and 7 bases at J, leaving 10 bases unmatched. The CDR3 totals 13 residues. Germline loops: CDR1 SNHLY, CDR2 FYNNEI. The complete variable domain, with remaining parts taken from reference TRBV2 and TRBJ1-2, reads EPEVTQTPSHQVTQMGQEVILRCVPISNHLYFYWYRQILGQKVEFLVSFYNNEISEKSEIFDDQFSVERPDGSNFTLKIRSTKLEDSAMYFCATNPGQGAGYTFGSGTRLTVV.

The chain carries TRBV19 and TRBJ1-4; 8 bases fit TRBD1. The V gene end was trimmed by 6 bases and the J gene end by 8 bases; junction bases not matched to a gene: 23. The CDR3 has 19 amino acids. The germline V gene encodes CDR1 LNHDA and CDR2 SQIVND (reference sequence). CDR3 nucleotides: TGTGCCAGTAGCGGTGGACAGGGAGTAGCCTTCTCGGCTCGGGAAAAACTGTTTTTT. Its protein is CASSGGQGVAFSAREKLFF.

This clone was seen ten or more times. The chain has TRBV29-1 and TRBJ2-6; D not certain. V was clipped by 4 bases and J by 2 bases, with 6 bases between them. Germline V gene data show CDR1 as SQVTM and CDR2 as ANQGSEA. This CDR3 is built from 13 residues. Here the CDR3 DNA reads TGCAGCGTTGCGGTTACTGGGGCCAACGTCCTGACTTTC. Amino acids: CSVAVTGANVLTF. The entire variable domain, with the rest obtained from reference TRBV29-1 and TRBJ2-6, is as follows: SAVISQKPSRDICQRGTSLTIQCQVDSQVTMMFWYRQQPGQSLTLIATANQGSEATYESGFVIDKFPISRPNLTFSTLTVSNMSPEDSSIYLCSVAVTGANVLTFGAGSRLTVL.

In this sample, this clone turned up a few times. The rearrangement links TRBV5-1 to TRBJ2-1; D is ambiguous. Germline V gene lookup returns CDR1 SGHRS and CDR2 YFSETQ. The CDR3 has 15 residues. V was clipped by 5 bases and J by 3 bases, with 15 bases between them. CDR3 in amino acids: CASSPPYDSYNEQFF. In DNA form, the CDR3 reads TGCGCCAGCAGTCCACCGTATGATAGCTACAATGAGCAGTTCTTC.

This chain connects TRBV19 to TRBJ2-3; 13 bases are shared with TRBD2. Germline V gene lookup returns CDR1 LNHDA and CDR2 SQIVND (reference sequence). The V segment lost 9 bases and the J segment 3 bases; nucleotides outside the gene matches: 3. This CDR3 is built from 14 residues. Here the CDR3 DNA reads TGTGCCAGCGCGACTAGCGGGAGGACAGATACGCAGTATTTT. Translating it yields CASATSGRTDTQYF. Using reference TRBV19 and TRBJ2-3 for the parts outside the CDR3, the full variable domain is DGGITQSPKYLFRKEGQNVTLSCEQNLNHDAMYWYRQDPGQGLRLIYYSQIVNDFQKGDIAEGYSVSREKKESFPLTVTSAQKNPTAFYLCASATSGRTDTQYFGPGTRLTVL.

The sample holds a few counts of this clone. J is TRBJ1-1 and V is TRBV7-9, with D perhaps TRBD1 (6 bases). V lost 3 bases and J 0 bases, leaving 11 bases between the germline ends. The germline CDR1 and CDR2 sequences are SEHNR and FQNEAQ (reference sequence). The CDR3 extends over 15 amino acids. The CDR3 bases are TGTGCCAGCAGCTTCCCCCAGGGGATGAACACTGAAGCTTTCTTT. This sequence encodes CASSFPQGMNTEAFF. The full variable domain, in which reference TRBV7-9 and TRBJ1-1 provide the parts outside the CDR3, is DTGVSQNPRHKITKRGQNVTFRCDPISEHNRLYWYRQTLGQGPEFLTYFQNEAQLEKSRLLSDRFSAERPKGSFSTLEIQRTEQGDSAMYLCASSFPQGMNTEAFFGQGTRLTVV.

CDR3 region: CATRDRGTFNYGYTF. The CDR3 DNA sequence: TGTGCCACCAGAGACAGGGGGACCTTTAACTATGGCTACACCTTC. This chain uses TRBV6-5 with TRBJ1-2; 9 bases agree with TRBD1. Germline values: CDR1 MNHEY, CDR2 SVGAGI. Trimming took 10 bases from V and 1 from J; bases not matched to a gene: 10. The CDR3 has 15 amino acids.

This chain links TRBV5-6 with TRBJ2-2; a possible D gene is TRBD1 (6 bases). This CDR3 has 12 amino acids. Per the germline V gene, CDR1 is SGHDT and CDR2 is YYEEEE. Trimming removed 4 bases from V and 9 bases from J, with 10 bases in between. The CDR3 DNA sequence: TGTGCCAGCAGCCGACAGGCTTGGGAGCTGTTTTTT. This translates into CASSRQAWELFF.

The chain joins TRBV7-3 to TRBJ2-1, with 14 bases matching TRBD2. This CDR3 spans 13 amino acids. V trimming: 4 bases; J trimming: 14 bases; junction bases outside the gene matches: 4. The germline V gene has CDR1 SGHTA and CDR2 FQGTGA. Written as DNA, the CDR3 is TGTGCCAGCAGCTCGACTAGCGGGGGGGCGAAGTTCTTC. Protein sequence: CASSSTSGGAKFF. The full variable domain, completed using reference TRBV7-3 and TRBJ2-1, is GAGVSQTPSNKVTEKGKYVELRCDPISGHTALYWYRQSLGQGPEFLIYFQGTGAADDSGLPNDRFFAVRPEGSVSTLKIQRTERGDSAVYLCASSSTSGGAKFFGPGTRLTVL.

The rearrangement links TRBV15 to TRBJ2-7, with 9 bases that match TRBD1. The V and J ends lost 2 bases and 7 bases, in that order; junction bases with no gene match: 9. Germline V gives CDR1 LNHNV, CDR2 YYDKDF (reference sequence). The CDR3 is 15 amino acids. The CDR3 spells CATSRRGQGPLEQYF. In DNA, the CDR3 is TGTGCCACCAGCAGAAGGGGACAGGGCCCCTTGGAGCAGTACTTC.

The genes are TRBV5-4 and TRBJ2-1; 7 bases agree with TRBD2. Germline CDR1 and CDR2: SGHNT and YYREEE (reference sequence). J gave up 3 bases and V 4 bases, and 7 bases lay outside the gene matches. The length of the CDR3 is 15 residues. The CDR3 DNA sequence: TGTGCCAGCAGCCCGTCGGGCGGGGGCTACAATGAGCAGTTCTTC. Protein: CASSPSGGGYNEQFF.

V and J are TRBV5-1 and TRBJ1-1; D gene uncertain. There are 15 residues in the CDR3. V lost 4 bases, J lost 2 bases, and 15 bases lay in between. CDR1 is SGHRS and CDR2 is YFSETQ in the germline V gene. The DNA of the CDR3 is TGCGCCAGCAGCCTCCAAGGCGGGGTTAACACTGAAGCTTTCTTT. It encodes CASSLQGGVNTEAFF.

This clone has just a few counts. This chain uses TRBV19 with TRBJ2-3, with D maybe TRBD2 (6 bases). Trimming removed 5 bases from V and 1 base from J, with 10 bases in between. In germline, CDR1 is LNHDA, CDR2 SQIVND (reference sequence). CDR3 length equals 14 residues. CDR3 nucleotide sequence: TGTGCCAGTAGTGTCCCGGGGGGCACAGATACGCAGTATTTT. Its protein is CASSVPGGTDTQYF.